This record covers a single T cell receptor beta chain. Its specificity is not known. Germline lookup yields CDR1 LNHDA and CDR2 SQIVND (reference sequence). The V and J ends lost 3 bases and 1 base, in that order; junction bases with no gene match: 17. This CDR3 spans 19 amino acids. The entry originates in a study of monozygotic twins with cystic fibrosis. The assay was immunoSEQ multiplex PCR, and TCRdb's table has in-frame clones only and misses some. There are about 20,000 clones in the sample; 91% occur only once, and approximately 1.4% lies in the top ten. Study-wide points: The repertoire was suggested to be naive-dominated, clonality median about 0.0095. Shared CDR3 numbers were not associated with age, concordance or severity. Co-twins had the most similar V usage for 13 of 16 pairs, J for 8.

V and J are TRBV19 and TRBJ1-2; 7 bases are shared with TRBD1. This sequence was found in a girl aged 2-10 years with cystic fibrosis. Sequenced input: blood. Written as DNA, the CDR3 is TGTGCCAGTAGTATCCTCCTCGGACAGGTTGACAACGATAACTATGGCTACACCTTC. Its translation: CASSILLGQVDNDNYGYTF.